This entry is about one T cell receptor (beta chain). Original analysis: Estimation of nucleated cell counts relied on the amplification of reference gene primers. The repertoire was sequenced with immunoSEQ multiplex PCR; TCRdb's copy has only in-frame clones and lacks some. Clone size and the V and J calls come from that table; the DNA yielded D and trimming. The data contain some 49,000 clones, 91% of them singletons. This sample is part of a study of blood T cell repertoires in COVID-19. The wider study: Samples taken during acute and convalescent COVID-19 were collected in the United States, Italy and Spain. Sources were T cells, B-cell-depleted T cells, or PBMCs; the material itself was cDNA or gDNA.

The V gene's germline CDR1 is SGHDN and CDR2 FVKESK. The V end was cut by 4 bases, the J end by 2 bases, with 8 bases between. The CDR3 loop spans 13 amino acids. The rearrangement joins TRBV14 to TRBJ1-2; D is perhaps TRBD1 (5 bases). The sample comprised peripheral blood. The TCR comes from a man aged 45-65 years with active COVID-19. DNA of the CDR3: TGTGCCAGCAGCCCGGGGGGAAACTATGGCTACACCTTC. Translating gives CASSPGGNYGYTF.